Sequencing of this TCR beta chain was carried out in a study of T cells in Graves' hyperthyroidism and ophthalmopathy. Regarding the study as a whole: Blood also held most thyroid clonotypes expanded beyond 0.001.

About this clonotype itself: Its cognate antigen is unknown.

Researchers defined stable Graves' hyperthyroidism as no ophthalmopathy progression within 18 months. It was RNA transcripts that yielded the amplified TCR beta CDR3 regions. The HTBI primer set drove a first-round RT-PCR of the TCR CDR3. TCRdb processed the multiplex PCR reads anew with MiXCR; each CDR3 protein has one entry. The table lists 250,000 to 300,000 distinct CDR3 sequences, roughly 13% of them singletons. V gave up 6 bases and J gave up 3 bases; unmatched junction bases: 10. The CDR3 contains 16 residues. In germline, CDR1 is MNHEY, CDR2 SVGEGT. The chain has TRBV6-2 or TRBV6-3 and TRBJ1-5; 8 positions agree with TRBD1. The sample consisted of blood. The sequence was collected from a woman in her forties with Graves' hyperthyroidism. The CDR3 DNA reads as TGTGCCAGCAGACCCCGACCGGGACAGGTCAATCAGCCCCAGCATTTT. Amino acids: CASRPRPGQVNQPQHF.